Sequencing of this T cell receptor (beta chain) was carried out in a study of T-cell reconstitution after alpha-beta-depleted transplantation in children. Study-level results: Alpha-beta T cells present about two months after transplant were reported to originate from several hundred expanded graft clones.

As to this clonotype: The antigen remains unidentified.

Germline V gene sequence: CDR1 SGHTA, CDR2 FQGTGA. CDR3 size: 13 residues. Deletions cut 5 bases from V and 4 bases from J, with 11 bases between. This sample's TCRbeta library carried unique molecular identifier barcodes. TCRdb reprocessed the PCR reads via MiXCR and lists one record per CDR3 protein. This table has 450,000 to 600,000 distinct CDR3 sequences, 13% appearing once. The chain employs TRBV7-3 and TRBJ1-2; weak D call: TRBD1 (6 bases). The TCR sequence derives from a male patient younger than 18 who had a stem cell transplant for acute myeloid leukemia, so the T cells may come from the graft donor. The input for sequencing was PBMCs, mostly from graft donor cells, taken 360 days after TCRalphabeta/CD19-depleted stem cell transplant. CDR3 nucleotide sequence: TGTGCCAGCAGCCAGACAGGAGTCTATGGCTACACCTTC. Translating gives CASSQTGVYGYTF.